This TCR beta chain was found in a study of blood T cell repertoires in COVID-19. Across the study: Some COVID-19 samples were acute and others convalescent; all came from the United States, Italy and Spain. Sources were T cells, B-cell-depleted T cells, or PBMCs; the material itself was cDNA or gDNA.

Original processing methods: The authors estimated nucleated cell counts from reference gene primer amplification. Method: immunoSEQ multiplex PCR; TCRdb's copy keeps in-frame clones and lacks some. D and trimming come from the DNA, and the V and J calls and clone size come from that table. The data show around 100,000 clones, with approximately 88% seen just once and roughly 0.83% held by the top ten. CDR3 length: 16 amino acids. The V and J ends lost 4 bases and 1 base respectively, with 17 bases between them. Germline CDR1 reads SGDLS; CDR2 reads YYNGEE. The chain recombines TRBV9 with TRBJ2-5; possible D gene TRBD2, 6 bases. The specimen sequenced was peripheral blood. This clonotype was obtained from a woman between 65 and 79 years old with acute or convalescent COVID-19. The CDR3 DNA reads as TGTGCCAGCAGCCCCCTCGGGGGAGGTGGCCAAGAGACCCAGTACTTC. This translates into CASSPLGGGGQETQYF.